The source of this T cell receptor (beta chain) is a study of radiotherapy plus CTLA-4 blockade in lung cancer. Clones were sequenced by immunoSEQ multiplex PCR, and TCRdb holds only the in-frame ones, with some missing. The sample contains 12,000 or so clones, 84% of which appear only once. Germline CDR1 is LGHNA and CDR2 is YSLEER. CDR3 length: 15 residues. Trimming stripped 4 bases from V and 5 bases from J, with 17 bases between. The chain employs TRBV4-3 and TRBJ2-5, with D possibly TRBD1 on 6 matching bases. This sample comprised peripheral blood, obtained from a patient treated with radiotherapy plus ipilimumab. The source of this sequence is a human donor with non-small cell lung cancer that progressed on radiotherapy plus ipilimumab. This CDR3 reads CASSLLTGYQETQYF. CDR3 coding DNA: TGCGCCAGCAGCCTCCTTACAGGGTATCAGGAGACCCAGTACTTC.